This TCR beta chain was sequenced in a study of T cells in Graves' hyperthyroidism and ophthalmopathy. Study results and limitations: Using 13 V-J features, a model discriminated ophthalmopathy from stable hyperthyroidism.

Patients were aged 18 to 65, had disease duration under 2 months, and had newly diagnosed hyperthyroidism. Each diagnosis drew on symptoms, thyroxine, TRAb, thyroid ultrasound and orbital computed tomography findings. Amplification targeted TCR beta CDR3 regions from RNA transcripts. HTBI primers drove first-round RT-PCR of the TCR CDR3. TCRdb called the multiplex PCR reads again in MiXCR, with one record for every CDR3 protein. The sample has around 450,000 distinct CDR3 sequences; 15% to 17% are singletons. The V gene's germline CDR1 is SEHNR and CDR2 FQNEAQ (reference sequence). Trimming pared 1 base from V and 1 base from J, leaving 9 bases between. The CDR3 has 15 amino acids. This clonotype was detected ten times or more. Its cognate antigen is unknown.

Sequenced: blood. J is TRBJ2-3 and V is TRBV7-9; D might be TRBD2 (6 bases). This TCR was recovered from a woman aged 18 to 35 with Graves' hyperthyroidism. The CDR3: CASSLVGSGTDTQYF. DNA of the CDR3: TGTGCCAGCAGCTTAGTCGGGAGCGGCACAGATACGCAGTATTTT.